Listed here are 2 T cell receptor beta chains from one sample, sequenced in a study of blood T cells in healthy people across ages. The use of a sample-barcoded 5' primer and a J-beta primer mix characterized a second PCR of about 7 to 12 cycles. Each CDR3 protein is one row after TCRdb ran MiXCR on the 5' RACE reads. The data hold 1.5 million to 2 million distinct CDR3 sequences, with about 30% observed a single time. The sequenced material came from blood. These receptors were collected from a woman in her 30s in good health.

The genes are TRBV5-1 and TRBJ2-1; possible D gene TRBD2, 5 bases. V lost 0 bases, J lost 2 bases, and 9 bases lay in between. The V gene's germline CDR1 is SGHRS and CDR2 YFSETQ. This CDR3 contains 15 residues. In nucleotides, the CDR3 is TGCGCCAGCAGCTTGGATAGCGATCCCTACAATGAGCAGTTCTTC. As protein: CASSLDSDPYNEQFF.

This clonotype was seen a handful of times. The germline gene is not matched at one end of the junction; a read error may be the cause. The V call is TRBV30, the J call TRBJ2-2, with TRBD2 matching 7 bases. CDR3 size: 14 residues. From germline, CDR1 is GTSNPN and CDR2 SVGIG (reference sequence). The DNA of the CDR3 is TGTGCTTGGAGACTAGCTCCGAACACCGGGGAGCTGTTTTTT. It yields the protein CAWRLAPNTGELFF. Complete variable domain (other parts from reference TRBV30 and TRBJ2-2): SQTIHQWPATLVQPVGSPLSLECTVEGTSNPNLYWYRQAAGRGLQLLFYSVGIGQISSEVPQNLSASRPQDRQFILSSKKLLLSDSGFYLCAWRLAPNTGELFFGEGSRLTVL.